The 27 T cell receptor beta chains in this list originate from one sample, sequenced in a study of beta chain features in type 1 diabetes. General observations from the study: Among all four CD4+ subsets, Type 1 diabetes patients had TCRB CDR3s that were moderately but significantly shorter.

Their target antigens are unknown. Sequenced material consisted of expressed TCRB transcripts (all of the isolated RNA was reverse transcribed). The protocol was immunoSEQ multiplex PCR, while the TCRdb copy is restricted to in-frame clones and leaves out a portion. The sample contains under 300,000 clones, approximately 13% of which appear only once. The material sequenced was naive CD4+ T cells from blood. The receptor source for this set is a man aged 25 to 45 with type 1 diabetes.

This clone has more than one count but fewer than ten. The rearrangement uses TRBV6-6 and TRBJ2-5; 14 positions match TRBD2. Per germline, CDR1 MNHNY and CDR2 SVGAGI (reference sequence). This CDR3 contains 16 residues. The V and J ends lost 2 bases and 4 bases, in that order; junction bases with no gene match: 3. CDR3 DNA: TGTGCCAGCAGTTACGGGACTAGCGGGAGAGGAGAGACCCAGTACTTC. Translation: CASSYGTSGRGETQYF.

The chain recombines TRBV11-2 with TRBJ2-1; 9 bases agree with TRBD2. The CDR3 has 18 residues. V was clipped by 5 bases and J by 9 bases; unmatched bases: 20. Germline-derived CDR1 and CDR2 are SGHAT and FQNNGV. This chain's CDR3 is CASSPPRIPGLASGEQFF. CDR3 coding DNA: TGTGCCAGCAGCCCACCGCGAATCCCGGGACTAGCCTCGGGTGAGCAGTTCTTC.

This rearrangement joins TRBV27 to TRBJ1-6; 10 nucleotides match TRBD1. The trim removed 6 bases at V and 5 bases at J, leaving 7 bases unmatched. The CDR3 is 16 amino acids. Germline V CDR1 and CDR2: MNHEY, SMNVEV (reference sequence). The CDR3 nucleotides are TGTGCCAGCAGCTCACCCGGACAGGGGGATAATTCACCCCTCCACTTT. It encodes CASSSPGQGDNSPLHF.

V usage is TRBV4-1 and J usage is TRBJ1-5, with 7 bases that match TRBD1. The CDR3 spans 13 residues. The germline V gene has CDR1 MGHRA and CDR2 YSYEKL. With V trimmed by 4 bases and J by 5 bases, 2 bases remained unmatched. The CDR3 DNA reads TGCGCCAGCAGCCTCGACAGGGATCAGCCCCAGCATTTT. Translation gives CASSLDRDQPQHF.

This chain links TRBV7-9 with TRBJ1-1; TRBD1 matches 7 bases. CDR3 size: 15 residues. The J segment lost 4 bases and the V segment lost 2 bases, leaving 7 bases of the junction unmatched. CDR1 is SEHNR and CDR2 is FQNEAQ in the germline V gene (reference sequence). The CDR3 sequence is CASSLTGAHGTEAFF. The CDR3 DNA reads TGTGCCAGCAGCTTAACAGGGGCCCACGGCACTGAAGCTTTCTTT. Supplemented by reference TRBV7-9 and TRBJ1-1, the full variable domain reads DTGVSQNPRHKITKRGQNVTFRCDPISEHNRLYWYRQTLGQGPEFLTYFQNEAQLEKSRLLSDRFSAERPKGSFSTLEIQRTEQGDSAMYLCASSLTGAHGTEAFFGQGTRLTVV.

This clone has a handful of counts. The rearrangement links TRBV29-1 to TRBJ2-7, with D possibly TRBD1 on 6 matching bases. CDR3 length equals 14 residues. V was pared by 1 base and J by 9 bases, with 19 bases between. Germline V gives CDR1 SQVTM, CDR2 ANQGSEA. The CDR3 loop is CSVEAPGHPVGQYF. Written as DNA, the CDR3 is TGCAGCGTTGAAGCCCCGGGACACCCGGTGGGGCAGTACTTC.

V gene TRBV5-1 combines with J gene TRBJ2-1; D remains unclear. V was trimmed by 4 bases and J by 10 bases, leaving 18 bases between them. The germline CDR1 and CDR2 sequences are SGHRS and YFSETQ. The CDR3 contains 14 residues. The CDR3, as DNA: TGCGCCAGCAGCCCGGCTAGTATCACCTCCGAGCAGTTCTTC. This translates into CASSPASITSEQFF.

This clone has just a few counts. The chain is built from TRBV5-4 and TRBJ1-1, with no clear D. CDR1 and CDR2 (germline): SGHNT, YYREEE (reference sequence). The CDR3 spans 15 residues. V lost 1 base to trimming and J lost 3 bases, with 13 bases between them. For the CDR3, the DNA is TGTGCCAGCAGCTTGACGGTGGCGCGGGACACTGAAGCTTTCTTT. It yields the protein CASSLTVARDTEAFF.

This clone was detected only a few times. The rearrangement links TRBV7-2 to TRBJ2-5, with D tentatively TRBD2 (6 bases). The CDR3 is 15 amino acids. Germline V gene data show CDR1 as SGHTA and CDR2 as FQGNSA. V lost 1 base and J lost 3, with 12 bases in between. CDR3 protein: CASSLDGRGEETQYF. CDR3 coding DNA: TGTGCCAGCAGCTTAGACGGGCGCGGGGAAGAGACCCAGTACTTC.

Only a few counts were recorded for this clone. J is TRBJ1-2 and V is TRBV5-1; D is unclear. The CDR3 consists of 13 residues. V lost 0 bases, J lost 4 bases, and 7 bases lay in between. The V gene's germline CDR1 is SGHRS and CDR2 YFSETQ. The DNA of the CDR3 is TGCGCCAGCAGCTTGGATCAATCCTATGGCTACACCTTC. This codes for CASSLDQSYGYTF.

J is TRBJ1-2 and V is TRBV4-1, with D maybe TRBD1 (5 bases). The germline V gene encodes CDR1 MGHRA and CDR2 YSYEKL. This CDR3 region has 17 residues. V lost 0 bases and J 3 bases, leaving 17 bases between the germline ends. The CDR3 nucleotides read TGCGCCAGCAGCCAAGACCCTTTTAAGGGGTTGGACTATGGCTACACCTTC. It specifies CASSQDPFKGLDYGYTF.

The chain has TRBV21-1 and TRBJ1-3; the table's D call, TRBD1, has no DNA check behind it. TRBV21-1 is annotated as a pseudogene. This CDR3 contains 16 residues. Here the CDR3 DNA reads TGTGCCCGCACGCCCCACACAGGGTGTAGCGGAAACACCATATATTTT. Amino acids: CARTPHTGCSGNTIYF.

This clone appeared a few times. The chain is built from TRBV18 and TRBJ1-1; 8 bases match TRBD1. The germline gives CDR1 KGHSH, CDR2 LQKENI. The CDR3 length is 15 residues. Germline trimming cut 2 bases from V and 3 bases from J; bases unmatched to any gene: 5. CDR3 region: CASSPKTGGDTEAFF. The CDR3 nucleotides read TGTGCCAGCTCACCAAAAACAGGGGGAGACACTGAAGCTTTCTTT.

The chain recombines TRBV30 with TRBJ1-3; TRBD1 agrees at 8 bases. The germline CDR1 and CDR2 sequences are GTSNPN and SVGIG (reference sequence). This CDR3 region has 13 residues. Trimming at V came to 7 bases and at J to 4 bases, leaving 6 bases not matched to a gene. For the CDR3, the DNA is TGTGCCTTTCAGGGGGCTCCAGGAAACACCATATATTTT. It translates to CAFQGAPGNTIYF. The full variable domain, completed using reference TRBV30 and TRBJ1-3, is SQTIHQWPATLVQPVGSPLSLECTVEGTSNPNLYWYRQAAGRGLQLLFYSVGIGQISSEVPQNLSASRPQDRQFILSSKKLLLSDSGFYLCAFQGAPGNTIYFGEGSWLTVV.

This clone was detected a few times. Here the CDR3 reads CASRRGGQRTEAFF. The CDR3 coding sequence is TGTGCCAGCAGACGAGGCGGACAGAGGACTGAAGCTTTCTTT. The V and J genes are TRBV11-2 and TRBJ1-1, with D possibly being TRBD1 (6 bases). Germline-derived CDR1 and CDR2 are SGHAT and FQNNGV. This CDR3 has 14 residues. Trimming stripped 6 bases from V and 5 bases from J, with 16 bases between.

This clone was seen only a few times. This chain uses TRBV10-3 with TRBJ1-3; D gene uncertain. The germline V and J ends were trimmed by 5 bases and 4 bases, with 6 bases remaining between them. The CDR3 is 12 amino acids. CDR1 and CDR2 (germline): ENHRY, SYGVKD. CDR3 DNA: TGTGCCATCAGTACGGGGGGAAACACCATATATTTT. It codes for CAISTGGNTIYF.

This clone has just a few counts. The gene calls are TRBV11-2 and TRBJ2-5, with TRBD2 identical over 8 bases. V lost 5 bases, J lost 5 bases, and 10 bases stayed unmatched. The length of the CDR3 is 15 residues. Looked up from germline, CDR1 is SGHAT and CDR2 is FQNNGV. The CDR3 bases are TGTGCCAGCAGCCCCGGGGGGGTAGGGAAGGAGACCCAGTACTTC. Its translation: CASSPGGVGKETQYF. Full variable domain (remainder filled in from reference TRBV11-2 and TRBJ2-5): EAGVAQSPRYKIIEKRQSVAFWCNPISGHATLYWYQQILGQGPKLLIQFQNNGVVDDSQLPKDRFSAERLKGVDSTLKIQPAKLEDSAVYLCASSPGGVGKETQYFGPGTRLLVL.

V is TRBV6-6 and J is TRBJ2-1; 8 positions match TRBD2. The CDR3 loop spans 15 amino acids. The V segment lost 6 bases and the J segment 4 bases; nucleotides outside the gene matches: 8. Germline values: CDR1 MNHNY, CDR2 SVGAGI (reference sequence). The CDR3: CASSPQAGVYNEQFF. The CDR3 DNA sequence: TGTGCCAGCAGCCCGCAAGCGGGGGTGTACAATGAGCAGTTCTTC.

This clone showed up just a few times. The chain uses TRBV11-2 and TRBJ1-1; D is ambiguous. Trimming stripped 6 bases from V and 1 base from J, with 9 bases between. This CDR3 spans 13 amino acids. Germline CDR1 SGHAT, CDR2 FQNNGV. The CDR3 sequence is CASRRTGNTEAFF. The CDR3 region has the DNA TGTGCCAGCAGAAGGACTGGGAACACTGAAGCTTTCTTT. Filled out from reference TRBV11-2 and TRBJ1-1, the complete variable domain reads EAGVAQSPRYKIIEKRQSVAFWCNPISGHATLYWYQQILGQGPKLLIQFQNNGVVDDSQLPKDRFSAERLKGVDSTLKIQPAKLEDSAVYLCASRRTGNTEAFFGQGTRLTVV.

V usage is TRBV27 and J usage is TRBJ2-4, with TRBD1 as a possible D gene (5 bases). With 1 base removed from V and 8 bases from J, the gap between germline ends came to 18 bases. CDR1 is MNHEY and CDR2 is SMNVEV in the germline V gene (reference sequence). The CDR3 has 16 residues. The CDR3 protein is CASSLFPPRVEYIQYF. DNA for the CDR3: TGTGCCAGCAGTTTATTCCCCCCCAGGGTGGAATACATTCAGTACTTC.

This clone was seen more than once but under ten times. The chain joins TRBV7-2 to TRBJ2-1, with TRBD2 matching over 11 bases. From germline, CDR1 is SGHTA and CDR2 FQGNSA. The trim removed 5 bases at V and 6 bases at J, leaving 12 bases unmatched. The CDR3 spans 17 residues. The CDR3 DNA follows: TGTGCCAGCAGCGGACGGGGGCTAGCGGGAGGTGGCAATGAGCAGTTCTTC. Its protein product is CASSGRGLAGGGNEQFF.

This clone has more than one count but fewer than ten. CDR3 nucleotides: TGCGCCAGCAGCTTGGGGACTAGCGGAAACGAGCAGTACTTC. Amino acid sequence: CASSLGTSGNEQYF. V gene TRBV5-1 combines with J gene TRBJ2-7; 10 positions match TRBD2. Germline CDR1 and CDR2: SGHRS and YFSETQ. Trimming took 0 bases from V and 5 from J; bases not matched to a gene: 2. CDR3 length: 14 residues.

The V gene is TRBV4-2, the J gene TRBJ2-3, with 9 positions matching TRBD2. CDR1 is LGHNA and CDR2 is YNFKEQ in the germline V gene. The CDR3 contains 16 residues. After removal of 1 base from V and 4 bases from J, the junction contained 6 bases not matched to a gene. Here the CDR3 reads CASSQARAGGSDTQYF. The CDR3 DNA reads TGTGCCAGCAGCCAAGCCCGAGCGGGGGGATCAGATACGCAGTATTTT.

The chain is built from TRBV7-9 and TRBJ2-3; TRBD2 matches 9 bases. V lost 3 bases and J lost 0; bases outside the gene matches: 1. The CDR3 loop spans 15 amino acids. Germline values: CDR1 SEHNR, CDR2 FQNEAQ (reference sequence). The CDR3 spells CASSFSGGSTDTQYF. The CDR3 DNA reads TGTGCCAGCAGCTTTAGCGGGGGCAGCACAGATACGCAGTATTTT.

The V call is TRBV5-1, the J call TRBJ1-2; no definite D call. Germline assignment: CDR1 SGHRS and CDR2 YFSETQ. This CDR3 is built from 16 residues. V was trimmed by 0 bases and J by 0 bases, leaving 12 bases between them. CDR3 DNA: TGCGCCAGCAGCTTGGGGGCGTCGGGAGCTAACTATGGCTACACCTTC. This gives the protein CASSLGASGANYGYTF.

This clone was seen only a few times. The chain combines TRBV6-1 with TRBJ1-5; 8 bases are a match to TRBD1. Germline trimming cut 5 bases from V and 5 bases from J; bases unmatched to any gene: 8. Germline V gene data show CDR1 as MNHNS and CDR2 as SASEGT. The CDR3 consists of 15 residues. DNA for the CDR3: TGTGCCAGCAGTCAATCAGGGGGCAGGGATCAGCCCCAGCATTTT. It specifies CASSQSGGRDQPQHF.

This chain connects TRBV5-6 to TRBJ2-5; D unresolved. The V end was cut by 1 base, the J end by 1 base, with 11 bases between. CDR3 size: 15 residues. Germline V gene lookup returns CDR1 SGHDT and CDR2 YYEEEE. CDR3 sequence (DNA): TGTGCCAGCAGCTTGATCCTTCGCGGCCAAGAGACCCAGTACTTC. This sequence encodes CASSLILRGQETQYF.